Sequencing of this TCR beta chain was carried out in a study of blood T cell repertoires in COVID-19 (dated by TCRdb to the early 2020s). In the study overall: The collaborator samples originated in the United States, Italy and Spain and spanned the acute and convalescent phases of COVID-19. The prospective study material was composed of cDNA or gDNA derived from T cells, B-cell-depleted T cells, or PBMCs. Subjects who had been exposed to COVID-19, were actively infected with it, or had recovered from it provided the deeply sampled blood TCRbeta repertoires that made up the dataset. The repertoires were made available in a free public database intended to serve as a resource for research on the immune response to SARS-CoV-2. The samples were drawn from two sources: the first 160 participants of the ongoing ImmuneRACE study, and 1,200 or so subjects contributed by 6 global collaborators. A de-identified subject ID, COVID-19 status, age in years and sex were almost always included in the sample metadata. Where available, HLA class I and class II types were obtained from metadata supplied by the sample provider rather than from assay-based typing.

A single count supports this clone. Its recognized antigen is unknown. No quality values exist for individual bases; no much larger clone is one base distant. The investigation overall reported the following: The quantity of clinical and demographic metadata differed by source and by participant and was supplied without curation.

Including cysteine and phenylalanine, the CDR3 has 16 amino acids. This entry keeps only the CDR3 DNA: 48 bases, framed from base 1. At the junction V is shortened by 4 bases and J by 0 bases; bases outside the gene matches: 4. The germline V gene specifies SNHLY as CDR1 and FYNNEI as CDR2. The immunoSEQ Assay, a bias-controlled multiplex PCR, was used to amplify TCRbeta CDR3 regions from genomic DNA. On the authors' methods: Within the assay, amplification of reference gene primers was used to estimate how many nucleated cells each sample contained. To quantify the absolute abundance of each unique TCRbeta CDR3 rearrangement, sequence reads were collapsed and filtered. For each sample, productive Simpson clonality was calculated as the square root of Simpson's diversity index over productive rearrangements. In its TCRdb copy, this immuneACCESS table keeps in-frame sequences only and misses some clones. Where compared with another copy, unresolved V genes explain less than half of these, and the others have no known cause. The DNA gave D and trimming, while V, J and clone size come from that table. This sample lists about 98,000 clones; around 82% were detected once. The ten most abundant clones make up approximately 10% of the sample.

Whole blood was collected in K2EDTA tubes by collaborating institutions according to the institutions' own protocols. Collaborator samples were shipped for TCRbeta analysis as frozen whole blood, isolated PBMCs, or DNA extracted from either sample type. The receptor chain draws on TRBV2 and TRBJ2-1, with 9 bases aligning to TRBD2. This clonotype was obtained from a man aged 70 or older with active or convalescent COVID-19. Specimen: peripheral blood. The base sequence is TGTGCCAGCAGTGGACTAGCGGCCAGCTCCTACAATGAGCAGTTCTTC. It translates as CASSGLAASSYNEQFF.